The 20 T cell receptor beta chains listed next were all sequenced from one sample in a study of shared clonotypes between healthy human individuals. The repertoire was sequenced with immunoSEQ multiplex PCR; TCRdb's copy has only in-frame clones and lacks some. The data contain around 1.9 million clones, around 93% of them singletons. CD45RO-negative CD8 cells positively selected for CCR7 made up the naive population, which excluded terminally differentiated effector memory CD45RA+ cells. Sequenced sample: naive CD8+ T cells from PBMCs. The receptor source for this set is a man aged 18 to 30 in good health. Some clones in this sample may be carry-over from other donors' samples.

The chain couples TRBV9 to TRBJ2-1; D is uncertain. V gave up 4 bases and J gave up 10 bases, with 12 bases separating them. CDR1 and CDR2 (germline): SGDLS, YYNGEE. The CDR3 loop spans 12 amino acids. The CDR3, as DNA: TGTGCCAGCAGCATCCTGTTTGGGGAGCAGTTCTTC. Its translation is CASSILFGEQFF.

The CDR3 nucleotides are TGTGCCAGCAGCTTAGAGGCGAGCAATCAGCCCCAGCATTTT. Protein product: CASSLEASNQPQHF. V usage is TRBV7-8 and J usage is TRBJ1-5; D call uncertain. Trimming pared 1 base from V and 1 base from J, leaving 5 bases between. The CDR3 consists of 14 residues. Germline V gives CDR1 SGHVS, CDR2 FQNEAQ.

This chain joins TRBV27 and TRBJ2-1; 13 nucleotides agree with TRBD2. V shed 6 bases, J shed 8 bases, and the junction held 7 bases outside the gene matches. Looked up from germline, CDR1 is MNHEY and CDR2 is SMNVEV (reference sequence). The CDR3 spans 15 residues. Written as DNA, the CDR3 is TGTGCCAGCAGCACTGGGACTAGCGGGAACCATGAGCAGTTCTTC. It codes for CASSTGTSGNHEQFF.

This clone was observed a single time. V usage is TRBV7-9 and J usage is TRBJ2-1, with TRBD2 as a possible D gene (5 bases). Germline CDR1 and CDR2: SEHNR and FQNEAQ (reference sequence). This CDR3 spans 15 amino acids. Trimming cost V 6 bases and J 0 bases, with 12 bases left between them. The CDR3 DNA reads TGTGCCAGCAGACCCGACTACAGCTCCTACAATGAGCAGTTCTTC. This codes for CASRPDYSSYNEQFF.

V and J are TRBV28 and TRBJ1-5; D is undetermined. Germline CDR1 is MDHEN and CDR2 is SYDVKM. Trimming took 7 bases from V and 1 from J, leaving 14 bases between them. CDR3 size: 15 residues. DNA for the CDR3: TGTGCCAGCAACTCGGTGGGGAGAAGCAATCAGCCCCAGCATTTT. The encoded protein is CASNSVGRSNQPQHF.

This chain uses TRBV9 with TRBJ2-7; 7 nucleotides line up with TRBD1. J gave up 3 bases and V 3 bases, and 12 bases lay outside the gene matches. Germline CDR1 and CDR2: SGDLS and YYNGEE. This CDR3 region has 16 residues. Here the CDR3 reads CASSAEGATALYEQYF. As DNA, the CDR3 is TGTGCCAGCAGCGCCGAGGGGGCGACCGCACTCTACGAGCAGTACTTC.

The rearrangement uses TRBV27 and TRBJ2-3; the match to TRBD2 covers 7 bases. Germline trimming cut 10 bases from V and 3 bases from J; bases unmatched to any gene: 7. This CDR3 is 13 amino acids long. CDR1 is MNHEY, CDR2 SMNVEV, per germline (reference sequence). CDR3 loop: CATSGAGTDTQYF. The CDR3 DNA sequence: TGTGCCACTAGCGGTGCAGGTACAGATACGCAGTATTTT.

J is TRBJ2-7 and V is TRBV5-5; 11 bases agree with TRBD1. With 4 bases clipped from V and 6 bases from J, the junction kept 9 bases outside the gene matches. CDR3 length: 15 amino acids. CDR1 and CDR2 from the germline V gene are SGHKS and YYEKEE (reference sequence). CDR3 loop: CASSIWTGGQFEQYF. In DNA, the CDR3 is TGTGCCAGCAGCATCTGGACAGGGGGCCAGTTCGAGCAGTACTTC. The entire variable domain, with the rest obtained from reference TRBV5-5 and TRBJ2-7, is as follows: DAGVTQSPTHLIKTRGQQVTLRCSPISGHKSVSWYQQVLGQGPQFIFQYYEKEERGRGNFPDRFSARQFPNYSSELNVNALLLGDSALYLCASSIWTGGQFEQYFGPGTRLTVT.

The CDR3, as DNA: TGCGCCAGCAGCCTTAGACATCGCGACGAGCAGTACTTC. As protein: CASSLRHRDEQYF. The chain joins TRBV4-3 to TRBJ2-7, with D unresolved. This CDR3 is 13 amino acids long. CDR1 LGHNA and CDR2 YSLEER come from the germline V gene. V shed 4 bases and J shed 5 bases, with 12 bases lying between them.

The rearrangement uses TRBV5-6 and TRBJ2-5; 7 nucleotides agree with TRBD1. V lost 3 bases, J lost 0 bases, and 5 bases stayed unmatched. CDR1 is SGHDT, CDR2 YYEEEE, per germline. CDR3 length: 15 amino acids. Here the CDR3 reads CASSSGTDNQETQYF. The CDR3 bases are TGTGCCAGCAGCTCCGGGACAGACAACCAAGAGACCCAGTACTTC.

CDR3: CASSIGVGATGELFF. The CDR3, as DNA: TGTGCCAGTAGTATTGGAGTGGGAGCCACCGGGGAGCTGTTTTTT. This chain uses TRBV19 with TRBJ2-2, with a tentative D call TRBD2 (5 bases). CDR3 length: 15 amino acids. V shed 3 bases and J shed 4 bases, with 12 bases lying between them. Germline V CDR1 and CDR2: LNHDA, SQIVND (reference sequence).

This chain links TRBV19 with TRBJ2-3, with D perhaps TRBD1 (5 bases). The CDR3 loop spans 16 amino acids. Germline-derived CDR1 and CDR2 are LNHDA and SQIVND (reference sequence). The V and J ends lost 1 base and 2 bases respectively, with 13 bases between them. Here the CDR3 reads CASSIGQIYSTDTQYF. The CDR3 DNA sequence: TGTGCCAGTAGTATAGGACAGATCTACTCCACAGATACGCAGTATTTT.

This chain joins TRBV5-1 and TRBJ1-3, with D unresolved. V lost 3 bases, J lost 2 bases, and 15 bases lay in between. The CDR3 is 16 residues long. Germline CDR1 SGHRS, CDR2 YFSETQ. The DNA for the CDR3 is TGCGCCAGCAGCTCGGGGATAGGGAGGGCTGGAAACACCATATATTTT. It is translated as CASSSGIGRAGNTIYF.

The chain has TRBV4-1 and TRBJ2-7, with D perhaps being TRBD1 or TRBD2 (5 bases each). V gave up 0 bases and J gave up 2 bases, with 14 bases separating them. Germline CDR1 MGHRA, CDR2 YSYEKL. This CDR3 comprises 16 residues. CDR3 nucleotides: TGCGCCAGCAGCCAAGAACCGGGACGCGCTGCCTACGAGCAGTACTTC. This translates into CASSQEPGRAAYEQYF.

The chain recombines TRBV28 with TRBJ1-1; 10 positions match TRBD1. The CDR3 runs 14 residues. J lost 5 bases, V lost 3 bases, and 3 bases had no gene match. Looked up from germline, CDR1 is MDHEN and CDR2 is SYDVKM. CDR3 sequence: CASSFRTGGTEAFF. CDR3 DNA: TGTGCCAGCAGTTTTCGGACAGGGGGTACTGAAGCTTTCTTT.

The chain is built from TRBV6-6 and TRBJ2-1; 7 bases align to TRBD2. Germline CDR1 MNHNY, CDR2 SVGAGI (reference sequence). This CDR3 contains 16 residues. Trimming removed 2 bases from V and 3 bases from J; junction bases left unmatched: 7. This chain's CDR3 is CASSYVAGEGYNEQFF. In DNA form, the CDR3 reads TGTGCCAGCAGTTACGTGGCGGGAGAGGGCTACAATGAGCAGTTCTTC.

The rearrangement uses TRBV27 and TRBJ2-7; maybe TRBD1 (6 bases). Trimming cost V 6 bases and J 6 bases, with 27 bases left between them. The CDR3 extends over 17 amino acids. Germline CDR1 reads MNHEY; CDR2 reads SMNVEV (reference sequence). The CDR3 sequence: CASRRTLRDTRSGEQYF. The CDR3 DNA reads as TGTGCCAGCAGACGAACTCTCCGGGACACAAGGTCGGGCGAGCAGTACTTC.

This sequence joins TRBV30 and TRBJ2-3, with D perhaps being TRBD1 or TRBD2 (5 bases each). V shed 6 bases and J shed 2 bases, with 33 bases lying between them. Germline assignment: CDR1 GTSNPN and CDR2 SVGIG (reference sequence). The CDR3 covers 20 residues. The chain's CDR3 is CACEGSWTHVVHRATDTQYF. The CDR3 nucleotides are TGTGCCTGCGAGGGGTCCTGGACCCACGTGGTTCACCGAGCCACAGATACGCAGTATTTT.

This chain uses TRBV28 with TRBJ2-5, with D maybe TRBD2 (6 bases). Germline V gene data show CDR1 as MDHEN and CDR2 as SYDVKM. CDR3 length equals 16 residues. Trimming removed 6 bases at V and 3 bases at J, with 20 bases between. The CDR3 DNA follows: TGTGCCAGCAGCTTGCAGGGAGGCAGGGAGGAAGAGACCCAGTACTTC. Translation: CASSLQGGREEETQYF.

The CDR3 is CASSLTGGIMNTEAFF. The CDR3 DNA follows: TGTGCCAGCAGTTTGACAGGGGGCATCATGAACACTGAAGCTTTCTTT. The chain recombines TRBV27 with TRBJ1-1; 10 positions match TRBD1. In germline, CDR1 is MNHEY, CDR2 SMNVEV (reference sequence). V trimming: 3 bases; J trimming: 0 bases; junction bases outside the gene matches: 4. The CDR3 has 16 residues.